This TCR beta chain is from a study of Ad26.COV2.S vaccination and SARS-CoV-2 variants. Study as a whole: Donor participated within the Ad26.COV2.S arm of the COV1001 trial.

Treatment meaning: roughly 19 received Ad26.COV2.S at low or high dose, single or two shots; 5 received placebo; per-sample allocation not given. Samples analyzed were those drawn on day 63 after the first vaccine or placebo injection. Per the germline V gene, CDR1 is MDHEN and CDR2 is SYDVKM. The CDR3 loop spans 14 amino acids. V lost 6 bases, J lost 12 bases, and 24 bases lay in between. Some clones are missing from TCRdb's copy, which holds only in-frame ones; the method was immunoSEQ multiplex PCR. The sample carries 450,000 to 550,000 clones, 80% to 90% recorded once. This receptor was taken from a person between 18 and 59 years old who received the Ad26.COV2.S COVID-19 vaccine or a placebo. Material: peripheral blood, obtained in a trial of Ad26.COV2.S vaccine versus placebo. The chain combines TRBV28 with TRBJ2-7, with D possibly matching TRBD1 (5 bases). The CDR3 loop is CASSTPDSQGLRYF. The CDR3 bases are TGTGCCAGCAGCACCCCTGACAGCCAGGGCCTTCGGTACTTC.